The 16 T cell receptor beta chains below come from one sample, sequenced in a study of cytomegalovirus exposure and HLA in healthy donors. In the PCR, 60 Vbeta and 13 Jbeta primers were used. Produced via immunoSEQ multiplex PCR; TCRdb's table is partial and in-frame only. The sample consists of fewer than 90,000 clones, 76% of them appearing once. Input material: PBMCs. Every receptor here comes from a male donor in good health and CMV-seronegative.

This clone appeared a few times. The V gene is TRBV11-2, the J gene TRBJ2-7, with D possibly being TRBD1 (6 bases). The CDR3 totals 14 residues. Germline V CDR1 and CDR2: SGHAT, FQNNGV. The V and J ends lost 3 bases and 5 bases respectively, with 14 bases between them. The CDR3 here is CASSLTRGGHEQYF. CDR3 bases: TGTGCCAGCAGCTTGACCAGGGGCGGGCACGAGCAGTACTTC.

The chain has TRBV6-1 and TRBJ1-2; D is uncertain. The CDR3 contains 13 residues. V was trimmed by 4 bases and J by 4 bases, leaving 10 bases between them. Looked up from germline, CDR1 is MNHNS and CDR2 is SASEGT. CDR3 sequence reads: CASSVSRSYGYTF. CDR3 DNA sequence: TGTGCCAGCAGTGTCAGCAGGTCCTATGGCTACACCTTC.

The rearrangement joins TRBV5-8 to TRBJ1-3; D is uncertain. Per the germline V gene, CDR1 is SGHTS and CDR2 is YDEGEE. Trimming removed 2 bases from V and 0 bases from J, with 12 bases in between. This CDR3 has 16 amino acids. The CDR3 bases are TGTGCCAGCAGCTTCATGACTGTGAGCTCTGGAAACACCATATATTTT. Protein sequence: CASSFMTVSSGNTIYF.

This chain links TRBV4-1 with TRBJ2-7, with TRBD1 identical over 7 bases. Germline lookup yields CDR1 MGHRA and CDR2 YSYEKL. The J segment lost 2 bases and the V segment lost 1 base, leaving 2 bases of the junction unmatched. This CDR3 region has 14 residues. CDR3: CASSQGDSTYEQYF. The CDR3 nucleotides read TGCGCCAGCAGCCAAGGGGACAGCACCTACGAGCAGTACTTC.

V usage is TRBV28 and J usage is TRBJ1-5, with 9 nucleotides matching TRBD1. V dropped 6 bases and J dropped 7; count of bases not matched to a gene: 10. This CDR3 is built from 15 residues. Germline lookup yields CDR1 MDHEN and CDR2 SYDVKM. CDR3 protein: CASSFRDRAGQPQHF. CDR3 nucleotides: TGTGCCAGCAGCTTTCGGGACAGGGCCGGACAGCCCCAGCATTTT.

This clone came up once. The chain uses TRBV10-3 and TRBJ1-1, with D tentatively TRBD1 (6 bases). This CDR3 is built from 14 residues. V was pared by 10 bases and J by 3 bases, with 18 bases between. Germline values: CDR1 ENHRY, CDR2 SYGVKD. CDR3 in amino acids: CATINRDTYTEAFF. The CDR3 bases are TGTGCCACTATAAACCGGGACACCTACACTGAAGCTTTCTTT.

The V call is TRBV27, the J call TRBJ2-2; 14 positions agree with TRBD2. Germline-derived CDR1 and CDR2 are MNHEY and SMNVEV (reference sequence). V was pared by 6 bases and J by 4 bases, with 4 bases of the junction left unmatched. The CDR3 consists of 16 residues. The CDR3 nucleotides are TGTGCCAGCAGGGGACTAGCGGGAGAAGGCACCGGGGAGCTGTTTTTT. It encodes CASRGLAGEGTGELFF.

The rearrangement uses TRBV18 and TRBJ2-1; a possible D gene is TRBD1 (6 bases). The V end was cut by 2 bases, the J end by 8 bases, with 10 bases between. CDR1 and CDR2 (germline): KGHSH, LQKENI. There are 13 residues in the CDR3. The CDR3 sequence is CASSPSGVHEQFF. CDR3 sequence (DNA): TGTGCCAGCTCACCATCAGGGGTCCATGAGCAGTTCTTC.

V usage is TRBV28 and J usage is TRBJ2-2; TRBD1 might be the D (6 bases). In germline, CDR1 is MDHEN, CDR2 SYDVKM. This CDR3 comprises 13 residues. Trimming took 4 bases from V and 7 from J, leaving 10 bases between them. DNA for the CDR3: TGTGCCAGCAGTTCAGGGGTGGGCGGGGAGCTGTTTTTT. It codes for CASSSGVGGELFF.

This rearrangement joins TRBV5-1 to TRBJ1-2; D not certain. V was pared by 0 bases and J by 8 bases, with 17 bases between. CDR3 length: 15 amino acids. CDR1 is SGHRS and CDR2 is YFSETQ in the germline V gene. For the CDR3, the DNA is TGCGCCAGCAGCTTGGTATCGCCCACCGTGCGGGGCTACACCTTC. Translating it yields CASSLVSPTVRGYTF.

The chain uses TRBV5-1 and TRBJ1-1; 8 bases fit TRBD1. The CDR3 totals 16 residues. J gave up 2 bases and V 4 bases, and 10 bases lay outside the gene matches. CDR1 and CDR2 from the germline V gene are SGHRS and YFSETQ. The CDR3 nucleotides are TGCGCCAGCAGCCTGGACAGGGTTGGCAGTAACACTGAAGCTTTCTTT. Translated, it gives CASSLDRVGSNTEAFF.

The CDR3 DNA is TGCGCCAGCAGCCAAGGGGTGGGGAGGTCCCAAGAGACCCAGTACTTC. Protein sequence: CASSQGVGRSQETQYF. This chain joins TRBV4-1 and TRBJ2-5; weak D call: TRBD2 (6 bases). V lost 1 base, J lost 1 base, and 13 bases lay in between. The germline gives CDR1 MGHRA, CDR2 YSYEKL. CDR3 size: 16 residues.

This rearrangement joins TRBV28 to TRBJ1-4, with D tentatively TRBD1 (5 bases). This CDR3 region has 15 residues. The V and J ends lost 7 bases and 7 bases respectively, with 19 bases between them. From germline, CDR1 is MDHEN and CDR2 SYDVKM. In DNA, the CDR3 is TGTGCCAGCACCCGCCCCCGGGGGTTGGGTGAAAAACTGTTTTTT. Protein product: CASTRPRGLGEKLFF. Together with reference TRBV28 and TRBJ1-4, the CDR3 gives the full variable domain: DVKVTQSSRYLVKRTGEKVFLECVQDMDHENMFWYRQDPGLGLRLIYFSYDVKMKEKGDIPEGYSVSREKKERFSLILESASTNQTSMYLCASTRPRGLGEKLFFGSGTQLSVL.

V usage is TRBV5-4 and J usage is TRBJ2-7, with no clear D. V was trimmed by 1 base and J by 4 bases, leaving 12 bases between them. This CDR3 is 14 amino acids long. Germline V gives CDR1 SGHNT, CDR2 YYREEE (reference sequence). For the CDR3, the DNA is TGTGCCAGCAGCTTGTGGGCGAAACAGTACGAGCAGTACTTC. This translates into CASSLWAKQYEQYF. The entire variable domain, with the rest obtained from reference TRBV5-4 and TRBJ2-7, is as follows: ETGVTQSPTHLIKTRGQQVTLRCSSQSGHNTVSWYQQALGQGPQFIFQYYREEENGRGNFPPRFSGLQFPNYSSELNVNALELDDSALYLCASSLWAKQYEQYFGPGTRLTVT.

The chain combines TRBV9 with TRBJ1-1; D uncertain. The CDR3 extends over 17 amino acids. CDR1 is SGDLS and CDR2 is YYNGEE in the germline V gene. Trimming took off 4 bases at V and 2 bases at J, with 21 bases between the two ends. The CDR3 protein is CASSSLPSGVINTEAFF. The CDR3 DNA sequence: TGTGCCAGCAGCAGTCTCCCCTCCGGGGTTATTAACACTGAAGCTTTCTTT.

This clone was picked up one time. The chain couples TRBV6-6 to TRBJ2-2; 9 positions agree with TRBD2. Losses at the gene ends were 2 bases for V and 6 bases for J; bases not matched to a gene: 4. The CDR3 covers 15 residues. CDR1 is MNHNY, CDR2 SVGAGI, per germline (reference sequence). DNA for the CDR3: TGTGCCAGCAGTTACGGCGGGGGGGCCCCCGGGGAGCTGTTTTTT. Translation gives CASSYGGGAPGELFF.